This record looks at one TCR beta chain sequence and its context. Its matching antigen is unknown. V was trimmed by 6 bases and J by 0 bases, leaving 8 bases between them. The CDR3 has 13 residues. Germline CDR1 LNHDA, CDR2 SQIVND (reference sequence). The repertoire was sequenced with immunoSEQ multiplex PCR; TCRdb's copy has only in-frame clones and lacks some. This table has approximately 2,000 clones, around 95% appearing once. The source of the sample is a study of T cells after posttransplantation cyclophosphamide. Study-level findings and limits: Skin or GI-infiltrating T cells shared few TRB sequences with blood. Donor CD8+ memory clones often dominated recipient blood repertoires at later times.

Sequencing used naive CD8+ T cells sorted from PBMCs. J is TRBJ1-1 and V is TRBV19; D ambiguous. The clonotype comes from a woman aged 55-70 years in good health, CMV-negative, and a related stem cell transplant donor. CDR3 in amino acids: CASSYSMNTEAFF. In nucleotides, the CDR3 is TGTGCCAGTAGCTACAGCATGAACACTGAAGCTTTCTTT.